This T cell receptor beta chain was captured by sequencing in a study of blood T cell repertoires in COVID-19. For the study at large: T cells, B-cell-depleted T cells, or PBMCs provided the cDNA or gDNA that served as material.

Original data processing: Scientists estimated how many nucleated cells there were by amplifying reference gene primers. Sequencing used immunoSEQ multiplex PCR; TCRdb keeps in-frame clones, though not all of them. Clonal size and the V and J genes are those of that table, whereas D and trimming came from the DNA. The table shows some 280,000 clones, with around 81% occurring only once. The CDR3 totals 14 residues. Deletions cut 6 bases from V and 7 bases from J, with 19 bases between. Germline assignment: CDR1 SQVTM and CDR2 ANQGSEA. The V gene is TRBV29-1, the J gene TRBJ2-1; a weak D match, TRBD2 (6 bases). This TCR was sampled from a woman aged 50 to 60 with active or convalescent COVID-19. The sequencing sample was made of peripheral blood. The CDR3 DNA is TGCAGCGTCCGAAGATTGATAGGGAGGAATGAGCAGTTCTTC. Translation gives CSVRRLIGRNEQFF.